The clone carrying this TCR beta chain was detected many times. The antigen remains undetermined. A NOSPECS grade of at least 4, a Clinical Activity Score of at least 3 and duration under 3 months were recorded in ophthalmopathy patients. Thyroid ultrasound, orbital computed tomography, clinical symptoms, and serum thyroxine and TRAb underpinned diagnoses. The germline V gene encodes CDR1 MDHEN and CDR2 SYDVKM. This CDR3 has 15 residues. The V end lost 4 bases, the J end lost 4 bases, and 17 bases lay between the germline ends. The sample comes from a study of T cells in Graves' hyperthyroidism and ophthalmopathy. The investigators amplified TCR beta CDR3 regions from RNA transcripts. The study used the HTBI primer set for a first-round RT-PCR of the TCR CDR3. TCRdb re-derived calls from the multiplex PCR reads in MiXCR, one entry per CDR3 protein. In the table there are roughly 380,000 distinct CDR3 sequences, 15% to 20% of which are singletons.

Study-wide findings and caveats: Stable hyperthyroidism was told apart from ophthalmopathy by a model built on 13 V-J features. Expanded thyroid clonotypes (above 0.001) were mostly also found in blood.

V is TRBV28 and J is TRBJ2-7; D unresolved. The TCR was taken from a woman in her thirties or forties with Graves' ophthalmopathy. The sample was blood. The CDR3 reads CASSSRPRLAYEQYF. As DNA, the CDR3 is TGTGCCAGCAGTTCCCGCCCGCGACTTGCATACGAGCAGTACTTC.